This T cell receptor (beta chain) stems from a study of T cells in Graves' hyperthyroidism and ophthalmopathy. Study results and caveats: Ophthalmopathy, as predicted by the model, came a median about seven months after the prediction. Within blood appeared most thyroid clonotypes that had expanded above 0.001.

Authors of the study amplified TCR beta CDR3 regions from RNA transcripts. First-round RT-PCR targeting the TCR CDR3 was performed with the HTBI primer set. MiXCR, applied by TCRdb to the multiplex PCR reads, yields one record per CDR3 protein. This sample has fewer than 850,000 distinct CDR3 sequences, with 15% to 20% found just once. The CDR3 sequence is 15 residues long. Germline CDR1 reads SGHAT; CDR2 reads FQNNGV. Notes on this clonotype: Its antigen is unknown. Relative to the germline gene, one junction end is altered; a read error may explain this.

Sequenced material: blood. The chain recombines TRBV11-2 with TRBJ2-3; 11 nucleotides match TRBD2. The source of this sequence is a man between 45 and 60 years old with Graves' hyperthyroidism. In DNA, the CDR3 is TGCGCCAGCAGTCACGGGACTAGCGGTACAGATACGCAGTATTTT. It yields the protein CASSHGTSGTDTQYF. The entire variable domain, with the rest obtained from reference TRBV11-2 and TRBJ2-3, is as follows: EAGVAQSPRYKIIEKRQSVAFWCNPISGHATLYWYQQILGQGPKLLIQFQNNGVVDDSQLPKDRFSAERLKGVDSTLKIQPAKLEDSAVYLCASSHGTSGTDTQYFGPGTRLTVL.